The clone carrying this TCR beta chain appeared a few times. Antigen unknown. TCRdb re-called the RACE reads with MiXCR, one entry per CDR3 protein. The table has some 45,000 distinct CDR3 sequences, 3.5% to 4.5% seen once. This specimen belongs to a study of human T cells and chemical hapten exposure. Documented time point: healthy volunteer bleed at 2 weeks. It was from unfractionated whole blood that total RNA was extracted. Study-wide results and limits: DPC sensitization left the count of TCRs above 1 in 1000 unchanged.

V lost 6 bases and J lost 6; bases outside the gene matches: 19. CDR1 MNHNY and CDR2 SVGAGI come from the germline V gene (reference sequence). The CDR3 totals 19 residues. The chain couples TRBV6-6 to TRBJ2-3; 12 bases fit TRBD2. The sequenced material came from whole blood. The clonotype originates from a human donor in good health. Some clones in this sample may be carry-over from other donors' samples. Here the CDR3 reads CASSPLPPGTSGYLDTQYF. CDR3 in DNA: TGTGCCAGCAGCCCCCTGCCCCCCGGGACTAGCGGGTATCTGGATACGCAGTATTTT.